The TCR beta chain under discussion was sequenced for a study of blood T cell repertoires in COVID-19 (dated by TCRdb to 2020 to 2021). A note on the overall study: Samples from collaborators originated in the United States, Italy and Spain and spanned both the acute and convalescent phases of COVID-19. The prospective study material was composed of cDNA or gDNA derived from T cells, B-cell-depleted T cells, or PBMCs. The dataset comprised deeply sampled blood TCRbeta repertoires from subjects exposed to, actively infected with, or recovered from COVID-19. The repertoires were released in a freely available public database meant as a resource for research on the immune response to SARS-CoV-2. The samples were drawn from two sources: the first 160 participants of the ongoing ImmuneRACE study, and 1,000 to 1,500 subjects contributed by 6 global collaborators. A de-identified subject ID, COVID-19 status, age in years and sex were almost always included in the sample metadata. HLA class I and class II types, where available, came from metadata supplied by the sample provider rather than from assay-based typing.

This clone was picked up a small number of times. Its antigen target is currently unknown. Base-call qualities are not available, and no considerably larger clone is one nucleotide away. The immunoSEQ Assay, a bias-controlled multiplex PCR, was used to amplify TCRbeta CDR3 regions from genomic DNA. Regarding the original processing steps: The number of nucleated cells in each sample was estimated by amplification of reference gene primers within the assay. To quantify the absolute abundance of each unique TCRbeta CDR3 rearrangement, sequence reads were collapsed and filtered. For each sample, productive Simpson clonality was calculated as the square root of Simpson's diversity index across productive rearrangements. Sourced from immuneACCESS, this table was stored by TCRdb with only in-frame sequences that have V and J called. A share of the clones is absent; for the studies checked, an unresolved V gene accounts for under half, and the remainder has no known explanation. That table is the source of V, J and clone size, and D and trimming were worked out from the DNA. This sample comprises approximately 270,000 clones, 70% to 90% of them detected only once. The ten largest clones take up 3% of the sample.

The full study reports these points: The quantity of clinical and demographic metadata differed by source and by participant and was supplied without curation.

The collaborating institutions used their own protocols to collect whole blood in K2EDTA tubes. Collaborator samples were shipped for TCRbeta analysis as frozen whole blood, isolated PBMCs, or DNA extracted from either sample type. This TCR derives from a man younger than 30 with active or convalescent COVID-19. Material: peripheral blood.

CDR3 sequence: CASSHRVSETQYF. The DNA is as follows: TGTGCCAGCAGCCACAGGGTTTCAGAGACCCAGTACTTC. The sequence is built from TRBV7-9 and TRBJ2-5; a weak D assignment points to TRBD1 (6 bases agree). V lost 5 bases and J lost 4 bases; the stretch between them is 11 bases long. The CDR3 runs 13 residues from the cysteine to the phenylalanine. Solely the CDR3 DNA is kept, with 39 bases framed from the first base. CDR1 and CDR2 (SEHNR, FQNEAQ) derive from the germline V gene (reference sequence).